The next 21 T cell receptor beta chains were all read from a single sample in a study of breast tumors, draining lymph nodes, adjacent tissues. One entry per CDR3 protein, called by TCRdb with MiXCR from the multiplex PCR reads. The data contain some 140,000 distinct CDR3 sequences, 21% of them seen just once; the ten biggest clones take up about 2.2%. Axillary draining lymph nodes of breast cancer patients supplied the node samples. Sequenced: axillary lymph node tissue. The origin of the receptors is a female donor with breast cancer. Some clones in this sample may be carry-over from other donors' samples.

The sample holds many counts of this clonotype. The rearrangement joins TRBV3-1 to TRBJ2-1; 8 nucleotides agree with TRBD1. The junction had 4 bases not matched to a gene; V was cut back by 2 bases and J by 7 bases. The CDR3 contains 14 residues. Germline lookup yields CDR1 LGHDT and CDR2 YNNKEL (reference sequence). The CDR3 region is CASSQRTGRNEQFF. DNA of the CDR3: TGTGCCAGCAGCCAAAGGACAGGGCGGAATGAGCAGTTCTTC.

The chain uses TRBV30 and TRBJ2-5, with D possibly TRBD2 on 5 matching bases. This CDR3 contains 13 residues. V lost 3 bases, J lost 5 bases, and 13 bases lay in between. Per the germline V gene, CDR1 is GTSNPN and CDR2 is SVGIG (reference sequence). DNA for the CDR3: TGTGCCTGGAGCCTTGAGGGTAGGGAGACCCAGTACTTC. It is translated as CAWSLEGRETQYF.

This clonotype has ten or more counts. The chain carries TRBV20-1 and TRBJ1-5; D is unclear. The CDR3 spans 16 residues. Germline V gives CDR1 DFQATT, CDR2 SNEGSKA (reference sequence). Between the trimmed V and J ends, which lost 1 base and 4 bases, there was a span of 17 bases. The chain's CDR3 is CSARAGSGMGNQPQHF. DNA of the CDR3: TGCAGTGCTAGAGCAGGTTCCGGGATGGGGAATCAGCCCCAGCATTTT.

This clonotype has at least ten counts. The V gene is TRBV28, the J gene TRBJ2-7, with D hard to call. Germline V gene data show CDR1 as MDHEN and CDR2 as SYDVKM. The V end lost 4 bases, the J end lost 3 bases, and 7 bases lay between the germline ends. This CDR3 has 12 residues. The CDR3 loop reads CASSSRRYEQYF. For the CDR3, the DNA is TGTGCCAGCAGTTCCAGGCGCTACGAGCAGTACTTC.

In this sample, this clonotype turned up many times. The chain employs TRBV6-6 and TRBJ1-2; D possibly corresponds to TRBD1 (6 bases). Germline V gives CDR1 MNHNY, CDR2 SVGAGI (reference sequence). The V and J ends lost 8 bases and 4 bases respectively, with 14 bases between them. The CDR3 totals 13 residues. CDR3 sequence (DNA): TGTGCCAGCCTGGGGGGCGCGGTCTATGGCTACACCTTC. Amino acids: CASLGGAVYGYTF.

This clonotype was seen at least ten times. V is TRBV7-9 and J is TRBJ2-7; D is ambiguous. The CDR3 runs to 12 residues. V was clipped by 2 bases and J by 2 bases, with 4 bases between them. Germline V gives CDR1 SEHNR, CDR2 FQNEAQ (reference sequence). The CDR3 here is CASSLTAYEQYF. CDR3 bases: TGTGCCAGCAGCTTAACCGCCTACGAGCAGTACTTC.

Note on this clonotype: A much larger clone lies a single base off, so this may be a read error. This is likely a read error, given that the CDR3 carries no conserved phenylalanine or tryptophan at its end. The CDR3 loop is CAWSAGPEQFL. CDR3 in DNA: TGTGCCTGGAGTGCAGGGCCTGAGCAGTTCCTC. The chain joins TRBV30 to TRBJ2-1, with D maybe TRBD1 (5 bases). Germline CDR1 GTSNPN, CDR2 SVGIG (reference sequence). The CDR3 consists of 11 residues. With 1 base removed from V and 9 bases from J, the gap between germline ends came to 7 bases.

This clonotype was observed a handful of times. V usage is TRBV30 and J usage is TRBJ2-1; 8 nucleotides line up with TRBD2. The length of the CDR3 is 17 residues. Germline V gives CDR1 GTSNPN, CDR2 SVGIG (reference sequence). Trimming at V came to 2 bases and at J to 6 bases, leaving 15 bases not matched to a gene. Written as DNA, the CDR3 is TGTGCCTGGAGTCGCCGGGAGGGCCCTTCATTTCGCAATGAGCAGTTCTTC. Encoded protein: CAWSRREGPSFRNEQFF. Full variable domain (missing parts from reference TRBV30 and TRBJ2-1): SQTIHQWPATLVQPVGSPLSLECTVEGTSNPNLYWYRQAAGRGLQLLFYSVGIGQISSEVPQNLSASRPQDRQFILSSKKLLLSDSGFYLCAWSRREGPSFRNEQFFGPGTRLTVL.

This clonotype was seen many times. The chain is built from TRBV7-9 and TRBJ2-5; D gene ambiguous. Germline CDR1 reads SEHNR; CDR2 reads FQNEAQ (reference sequence). V lost 6 bases, J lost 4 bases, and 9 bases lay in between. The CDR3 covers 12 residues. In DNA, the CDR3 is TGTGCCAGCAGACCCGGTGGAGAGACCCAGTACTTC. Translation gives CASRPGGETQYF.

This clonotype has ten or more counts. V gene TRBV30 combines with J gene TRBJ1-6; 10 bases match TRBD1. CDR1 GTSNPN and CDR2 SVGIG come from the germline V gene (reference sequence). Trimming cost V 2 bases and J 9 bases; bases outside gene matches: 7. The CDR3 is 15 amino acids. The CDR3 here is CAWSSGDRGGSPLHF. The CDR3 bases are TGTGCCTGGAGTTCAGGGGACAGGGGCGGTTCACCCCTCCACTTT.

The sample holds many counts of this clonotype. This sequence joins TRBV9 and TRBJ1-5; the match to TRBD1 covers 11 bases. The germline V gene has CDR1 SGDLS and CDR2 YYNGEE. With V trimmed by 4 bases and J by 7 bases, 7 bases remained unmatched. The CDR3 consists of 15 residues. The CDR3 region has the DNA TGTGCCAGCAGCCCCTGGGACAGGGGGGGGCAGCCCCAGCATTTT. It is translated as CASSPWDRGGQPQHF. The variable domain in full, with the rest retrieved from reference TRBV9 and TRBJ1-5, is DSGVTQTPKHLITATGQRVTLRCSPRSGDLSVYWYQQSLDQGLQFLIQYYNGEERAKGNILERFSAQQFPDLHSELNLSSLELGDSALYFCASSPWDRGGQPQHFGDGTRLSIL.

This clonotype was counted ten times or more. J is TRBJ2-3 and V is TRBV5-6; 11 nucleotides line up with TRBD1. CDR3 length: 13 amino acids. Looked up from germline, CDR1 is SGHDT and CDR2 is YYEEEE. V trimming: 3 bases; J trimming: 6 bases; junction bases outside the gene matches: 0. The CDR3 nucleotides read TGTGCCAGCAGCTGGGACAGGGGGGATACGCAGTATTTT. Protein: CASSWDRGDTQYF.

As to this clonotype: A much bigger clone sits one base away, suggesting this may be a read error. CDR3 bases: TGTGCCAGCACCCCTTACACCGGGGAGCTGCTTTTT. The encoded protein is CASTPYTGELLF. The gene calls are TRBV12-3 or TRBV12-4 and TRBJ2-2, with a weak D call TRBD2 (5 bases). The CDR3 sequence is 12 residues long.

The chain links TRBV30 to TRBJ1-5, with a tentative D call TRBD1 (6 bases). Germline CDR1 GTSNPN, CDR2 SVGIG (reference sequence). There are 15 residues in the CDR3. V was cut by 0 bases and J by 6 bases, with 15 bases left in between. CDR3 sequence: CAWSVRAGDGQPQHF. CDR3 nucleotide sequence: TGTGCCTGGAGTGTAAGGGCAGGGGATGGTCAGCCCCAGCATTTT.

This clonotype was counted ten times or more. The chain joins TRBV14 to TRBJ2-7; possible D gene TRBD2, 5 bases. Germline CDR1 SGHDN, CDR2 FVKESK. The CDR3 length is 13 residues. V lost 3 bases, J lost 2 bases, and 8 bases lay in between. The DNA for the CDR3 is TGTGCCAGCAGCCACGCCGGGACCTACGAGCAGTACTTC. Translated: CASSHAGTYEQYF.

This clonotype has a count of ten or more. The V and J genes are TRBV7-8 and TRBJ2-1, with D hard to call. V lost 7 bases and J lost 4, with 8 bases in between. The CDR3 has 12 residues. Germline CDR1 and CDR2: SGHVS and FQNEAQ. CDR3 bases: TGTGCCAGCACGGCCATTTACAATGAGCAGTTCTTC. Translated: CASTAIYNEQFF.

Turning to this clonotype: A much larger clonotype is one base distant, so this may be a read error. This chain links TRBV3-1 with TRBJ2-7, with D unclear. The CDR3 covers 12 residues. V dropped 0 bases and J dropped 7 bases, with 7 bases sitting between them. Germline V lookup: CDR1 LGHDT, CDR2 YNNKEL (reference sequence). This CDR3 is CASSQDSQEQYF. The CDR3 DNA reads TGTGCCAGCAGCCAAGATTCTCAAGAGCAGTACTTC.

In its sample, this clonotype was seen a few times. A much larger clonotype is one base distant, so this may be a read error. The chain employs TRBV11-2 and TRBJ1-6; D is unresolved. The CDR3 length is 13 residues. The germline CDR1 and CDR2 sequences are SGHAT and FQNNGV. The CDR3 loop is CAGSSQSYSPLHF. The CDR3 DNA sequence: TGTGCCGGCAGCTCCCAGTCCTATTCACCCCTCCACTTT.

This clonotype was observed a few times. J is TRBJ1-2 and V is TRBV28; D possibly corresponds to TRBD1 (5 bases). Between the trimmed V and J ends, which lost 7 bases and 4 bases, there was a span of 16 bases. CDR1 MDHEN and CDR2 SYDVKM come from the germline V gene. CDR3 length: 14 residues. The CDR3 spells CASTLGGRIYGYTF. The CDR3 DNA is TGTGCCAGCACCCTCGGGGGACGAATCTATGGCTACACCTTC.

In its sample, this clonotype was seen many times. This chain connects TRBV6-1 to TRBJ2-7; 12 bases agree with TRBD2. Germline trimming cut 6 bases from V and 5 bases from J; bases unmatched to any gene: 2. In germline, CDR1 is MNHNS, CDR2 SASEGT. This CDR3 has 13 residues. This chain's CDR3 is CASRRLAGDEQYF. The CDR3 DNA follows: TGTGCCAGCAGGCGACTAGCGGGAGACGAGCAGTACTTC.

This clonotype has at least ten counts. The rearrangement links TRBV12-3 or TRBV12-4 to TRBJ2-7; 7 nucleotides line up with TRBD1. The trim removed 5 bases at V and 2 bases at J, leaving 9 bases unmatched. This CDR3 is 15 amino acids long. The CDR3 nucleotides read TGTGCCAGCAGTGTCACCCCTACAGGGGCCTACGAGCAGTACTTC. This sequence encodes CASSVTPTGAYEQYF.